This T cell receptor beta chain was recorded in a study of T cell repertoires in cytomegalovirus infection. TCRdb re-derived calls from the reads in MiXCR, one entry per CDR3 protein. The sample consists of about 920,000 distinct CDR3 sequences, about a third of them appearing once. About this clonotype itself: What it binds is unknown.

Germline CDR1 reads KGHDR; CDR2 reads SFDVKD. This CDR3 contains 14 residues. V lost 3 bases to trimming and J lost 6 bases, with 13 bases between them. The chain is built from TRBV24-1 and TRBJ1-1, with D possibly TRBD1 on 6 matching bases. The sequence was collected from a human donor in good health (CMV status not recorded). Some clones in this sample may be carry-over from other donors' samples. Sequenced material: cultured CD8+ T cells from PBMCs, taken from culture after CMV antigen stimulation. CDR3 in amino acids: CATSDPNGGPEAFF. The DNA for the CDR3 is TGTGCCACCAGTGATCCCAACGGGGGCCCTGAAGCTTTCTTT.